This TCR beta chain emerged from a study of T cell clonotyping in hematopoietic cell transplantation. Profiled with immunoSEQ multiplex PCR; TCRdb holds only in-frame clones, not every one. The sample contains 15,000 or so clones, 85% to 90% of which appear only once. Germline assignment: CDR1 SEHNR and CDR2 FQNEAQ (reference sequence). This CDR3 is 12 amino acids long. V lost 6 bases and J lost 9, with 9 bases in between. Comment on this clone: Its matching antigen is unknown.

Findings of the study overall: Recipient TCR diversity dropped after transplant; expanded clonotypes rose from day 30 to 180.

This clonotype was obtained from a man in his fifties or sixties in good health. Some clones in this sample may be carry-over from other donors' samples. The chain has TRBV7-9 and TRBJ1-6; D gene uncertain. The sample taken for sequencing was peripheral blood mononuclear cells. CDR3 amino acids: CASRNPTSPLHF. The CDR3 DNA is TGTGCCAGCAGGAACCCTACTTCACCCCTCCACTTT. Full variable domain (remainder filled in from reference TRBV7-9 and TRBJ1-6): DTGVSQNPRHKITKRGQNVTFRCDPISEHNRLYWYRQTLGQGPEFLTYFQNEAQLEKSRLLSDRFSAERPKGSFSTLEIQRTEQGDSAMYLCASRNPTSPLHFGNGTRLTVT.